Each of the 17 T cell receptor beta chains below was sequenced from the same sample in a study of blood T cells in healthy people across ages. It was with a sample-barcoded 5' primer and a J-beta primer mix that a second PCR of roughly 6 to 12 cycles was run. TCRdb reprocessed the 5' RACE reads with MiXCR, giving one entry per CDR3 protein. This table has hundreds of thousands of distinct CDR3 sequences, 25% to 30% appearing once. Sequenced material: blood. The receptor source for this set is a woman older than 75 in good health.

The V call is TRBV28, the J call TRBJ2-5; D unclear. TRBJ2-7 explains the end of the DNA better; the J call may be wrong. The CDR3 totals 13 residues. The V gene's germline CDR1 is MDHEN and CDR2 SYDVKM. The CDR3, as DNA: TGTGCCAGCAGTTTGCCAGGCTGGAGCGAGCAGTACTTC. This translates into CASSLPGWSEQYF.

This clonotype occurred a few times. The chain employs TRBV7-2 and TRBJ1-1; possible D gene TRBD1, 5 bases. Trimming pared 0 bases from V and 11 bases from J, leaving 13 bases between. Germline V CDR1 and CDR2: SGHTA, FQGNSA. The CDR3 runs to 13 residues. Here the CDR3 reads CASSLAGGFGAFF. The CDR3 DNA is TGTGCCAGCAGCTTAGCTGGGGGTTTTGGGGCTTTCTTT.

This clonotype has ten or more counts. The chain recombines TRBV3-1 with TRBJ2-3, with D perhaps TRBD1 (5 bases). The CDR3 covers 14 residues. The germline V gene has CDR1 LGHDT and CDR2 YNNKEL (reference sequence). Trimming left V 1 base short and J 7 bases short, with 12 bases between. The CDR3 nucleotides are TGTGCCAGCAGCCAAGGGCAGGGTAAGAATACGCAGTATTTT. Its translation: CASSQGQGKNTQYF.

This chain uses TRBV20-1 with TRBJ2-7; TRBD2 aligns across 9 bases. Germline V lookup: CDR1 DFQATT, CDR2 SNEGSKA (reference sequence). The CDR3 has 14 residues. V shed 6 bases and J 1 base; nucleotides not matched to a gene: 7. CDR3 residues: CSARLTSGSYEQYF. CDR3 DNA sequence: TGCAGTGCCAGGTTGACTAGCGGATCCTACGAGCAGTACTTC.

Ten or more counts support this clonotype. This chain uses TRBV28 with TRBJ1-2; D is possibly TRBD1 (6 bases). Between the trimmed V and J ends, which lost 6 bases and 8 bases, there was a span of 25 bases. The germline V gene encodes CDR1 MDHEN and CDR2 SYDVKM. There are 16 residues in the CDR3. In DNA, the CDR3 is TGTGCCAGCAGCCAGGCGGGGGCCCTCTTTTCGGGCGGCTACACCTTC. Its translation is CASSQAGALFSGGYTF.

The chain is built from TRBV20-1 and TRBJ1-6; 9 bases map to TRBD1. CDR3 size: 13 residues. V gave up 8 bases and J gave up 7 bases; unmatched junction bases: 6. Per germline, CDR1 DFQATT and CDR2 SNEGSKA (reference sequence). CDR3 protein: CSIQGAGNSPLHF. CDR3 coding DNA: TGCAGTATACAGGGGGCAGGGAATTCACCCCTCCACTTT.

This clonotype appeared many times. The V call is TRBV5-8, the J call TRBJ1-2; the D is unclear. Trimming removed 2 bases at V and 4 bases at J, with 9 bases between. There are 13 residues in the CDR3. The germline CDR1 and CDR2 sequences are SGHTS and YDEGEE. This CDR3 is CASSFGRIYGYTF. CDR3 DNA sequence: TGTGCCAGCAGCTTCGGCAGGATCTATGGCTACACCTTC.

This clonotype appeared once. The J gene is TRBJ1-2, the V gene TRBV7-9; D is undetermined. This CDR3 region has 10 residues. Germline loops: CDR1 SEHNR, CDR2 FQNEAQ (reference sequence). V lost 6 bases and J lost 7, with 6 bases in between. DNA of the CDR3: TGTGCCAGCAGTTTCACTGGCTACACCTTC. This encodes CASSFTGYTF.

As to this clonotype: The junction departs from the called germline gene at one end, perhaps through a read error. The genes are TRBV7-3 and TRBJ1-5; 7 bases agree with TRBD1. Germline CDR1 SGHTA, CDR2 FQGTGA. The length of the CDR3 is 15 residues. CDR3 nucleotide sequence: TGTGCCGGCAGCTTAGGAGGGGGCCTAAATCAGCCCCAGCATTTT. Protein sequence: CAGSLGGGLNQPQHF.

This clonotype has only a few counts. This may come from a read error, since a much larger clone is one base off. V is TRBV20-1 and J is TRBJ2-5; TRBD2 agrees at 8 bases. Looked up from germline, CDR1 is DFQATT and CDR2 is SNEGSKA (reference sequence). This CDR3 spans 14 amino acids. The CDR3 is CSARGLGNQETQYF. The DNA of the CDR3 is TGCAGTGCTAGGGGACTAGGGAACCAGGAGACCCAGTACTTC.

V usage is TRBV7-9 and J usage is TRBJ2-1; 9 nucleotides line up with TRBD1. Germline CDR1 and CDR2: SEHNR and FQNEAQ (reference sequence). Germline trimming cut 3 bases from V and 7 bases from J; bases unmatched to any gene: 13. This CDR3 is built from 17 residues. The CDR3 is CASSLASGTGYRNEQFF. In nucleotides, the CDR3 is TGTGCCAGCAGCTTGGCCTCCGGGACAGGGTATCGGAATGAGCAGTTCTTC.

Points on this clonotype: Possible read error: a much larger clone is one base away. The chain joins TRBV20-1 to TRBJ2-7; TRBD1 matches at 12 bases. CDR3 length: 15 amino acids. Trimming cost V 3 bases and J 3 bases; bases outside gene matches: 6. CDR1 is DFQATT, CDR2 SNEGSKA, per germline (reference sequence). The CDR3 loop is CSARAGTGGCYEQYF. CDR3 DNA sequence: TGCAGTGCTAGGGCCGGGACAGGGGGCTGCTACGAGCAGTACTTC.

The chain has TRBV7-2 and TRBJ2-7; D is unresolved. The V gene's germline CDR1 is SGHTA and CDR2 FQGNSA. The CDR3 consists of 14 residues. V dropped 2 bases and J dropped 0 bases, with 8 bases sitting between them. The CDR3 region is CASSLYWDSYEQYF. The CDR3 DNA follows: TGTGCCAGCAGCTTATATTGGGACTCCTACGAGCAGTACTTC.

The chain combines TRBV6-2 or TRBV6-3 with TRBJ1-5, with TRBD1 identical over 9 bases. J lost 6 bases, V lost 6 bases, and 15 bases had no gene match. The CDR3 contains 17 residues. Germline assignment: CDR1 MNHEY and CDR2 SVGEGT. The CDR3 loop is CASSSGQGPRGGQPQHF. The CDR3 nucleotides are TGTGCCAGCAGCTCGGGACAGGGCCCTCGGGGAGGTCAGCCCCAGCATTTT.

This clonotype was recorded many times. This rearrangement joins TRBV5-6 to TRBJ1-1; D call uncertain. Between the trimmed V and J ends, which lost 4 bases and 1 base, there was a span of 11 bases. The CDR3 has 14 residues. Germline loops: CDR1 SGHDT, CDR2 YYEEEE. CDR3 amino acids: CASSTWQANTEAFF. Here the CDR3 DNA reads TGTGCCAGCAGCACATGGCAGGCGAACACTGAAGCTTTCTTT.

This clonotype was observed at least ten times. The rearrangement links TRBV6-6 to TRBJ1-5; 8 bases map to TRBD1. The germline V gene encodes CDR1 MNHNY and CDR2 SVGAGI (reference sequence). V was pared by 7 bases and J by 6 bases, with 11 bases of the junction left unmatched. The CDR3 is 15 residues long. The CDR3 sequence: CASTRETGVSQPQHF. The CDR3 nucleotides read TGTGCCAGCACCAGGGAGACAGGGGTTAGTCAGCCCCAGCATTTT.

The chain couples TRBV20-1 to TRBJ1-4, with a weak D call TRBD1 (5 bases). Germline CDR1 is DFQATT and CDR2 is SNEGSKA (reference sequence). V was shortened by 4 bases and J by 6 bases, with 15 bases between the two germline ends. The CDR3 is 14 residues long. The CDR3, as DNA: TGCAGTGCTACCTCGGGGCAGGGAGATGAAAAACTGTTTTTT. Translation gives CSATSGQGDEKLFF.